This T cell receptor beta chain was recovered during a study of shared T cell receptors in the human thymus. Germline values: CDR1 SGHNT, CDR2 YYREEE (reference sequence). The CDR3 spans 16 residues. Trimming cost V 5 bases and J 0 bases, with 15 bases left between them. Here immunoSEQ multiplex PCR was the method, and the copy in TCRdb shows in-frame clones only, minus some. The table shows almost 550,000 clones, with about 84% occurring only once. The same specimen was also included in a second study, on human thymus T cells. That work states: Finnish infants who were healthy and having corrective surgery for congenital heart defects made up the donors. The thymus was resected at corrective cardiac surgery. Seemingly biased V and J gene usage marked thymic and blood repertoires. Highly overlapping thymic repertoires among unrelated individuals were reported in related research.

This sequence joins TRBV5-4 and TRBJ2-1, with a weak D call TRBD1 (5 bases). The sequenced material came from thymocytes. This TCR was sampled from a boy younger than two with a congenital heart defect. The DNA for the CDR3 is TGTGCCAGCAGGCCGGGTGGGGCAAGCTCCTACAATGAGCAGTTCTTC. Residues: CASRPGGASSYNEQFF.